These 22 T cell receptor beta chains share one sample of origin, sequenced in a study of human T cells and chemical hapten exposure. The sample's time point: pre-sensitization, week 0. The treatment is: therapeutic diphenylcyclopropenone sensitization with weekly scalp DPC. TCRdb reprocessed the RACE reads with MiXCR, giving one entry per CDR3 protein. Altogether a few hundred thousand distinct CDR3 sequences are present, around 9.3% being singletons, with the ten largest covering 2% to 3%. This material consisted of whole blood, taken in connection with sensitization to the hapten diphenylcyclopropenone (DPC). All receptors come from a woman between 40 and 50 years old with alopecia areata. Some clones in this sample may be carry-over from other donors' samples.

This clonotype was counted a few times. V usage is TRBV6-2 or TRBV6-3 and J usage is TRBJ2-5; 9 nucleotides line up with TRBD1. This CDR3 has 13 amino acids. The ends lost 5 bases at V and 13 bases at J; junction bases unmatched: 11. The germline CDR1 and CDR2 sequences are MNHEY and SVGEGT. CDR3 amino acids: CASSKPGQGRRYF. CDR3 sequence (DNA): TGTGCCAGCAGTAAACCGGGACAGGGCCGCCGGTACTTC.

CDR3 region: CSADRDTSSYEQYF. In DNA form, the CDR3 reads TGCAGTGCCGACCGGGACACGTCCTCCTACGAGCAGTACTTC. The chain employs TRBV20-1 and TRBJ2-7, with D possibly matching TRBD1 (6 bases). The CDR3 is 14 residues long. Germline V lookup: CDR1 DFQATT, CDR2 SNEGSKA (reference sequence). Trimming pared 6 bases from V and 0 bases from J, leaving 15 bases between.

This clonotype was observed a handful of times. The V gene is TRBV13, the J gene TRBJ1-2, with 8 bases aligning to TRBD1. The CDR3 is made up of 15 amino acids. Per germline, CDR1 PRHDT and CDR2 FYEKMQ (reference sequence). V shed 6 bases, J shed 3 bases, and the junction held 9 bases outside the gene matches. CDR3 in DNA: TGTGCCAGCAGTTCCGGACAGGGTACTGACTATGGCTACACCTTC. Its protein product is CASSSGQGTDYGYTF.

This clonotype was observed many times. The CDR3 loop is CASSDLVATNEKLFF. The CDR3 nucleotides read TGTGCCAGCAGTGATCTGGTGGCAACTAATGAAAAACTGTTTTTT. The chain carries TRBV25-1 and TRBJ1-4; D uncertain. The CDR3 is 15 amino acids. V lost 3 bases and J lost 0, with 8 bases in between. Germline V gene lookup returns CDR1 MGHDK and CDR2 SYGVNS.

This clonotype was observed a few times. The chain joins TRBV28 to TRBJ2-5, with D perhaps TRBD1 (5 bases). V dropped 3 bases and J dropped 3 bases, with 11 bases sitting between them. CDR3 size: 14 residues. Germline-derived CDR1 and CDR2 are MDHEN and SYDVKM. The CDR3 is CASSLGQDKETQYF. The CDR3 region has the DNA TGTGCCAGCAGTTTGGGGCAGGATAAAGAGACCCAGTACTTC. The complete variable domain, with remaining parts taken from reference TRBV28 and TRBJ2-5, reads DVKVTQSSRYLVKRTGEKVFLECVQDMDHENMFWYRQDPGLGLRLIYFSYDVKMKEKGDIPEGYSVSREKKERFSLILESASTNQTSMYLCASSLGQDKETQYFGPGTRLLVL.

V and J are TRBV12-3 or TRBV12-4 and TRBJ2-3; either TRBD1 or TRBD2 may fit D (6 bases each). The V end lost 6 bases, the J end lost 2 bases, and 18 bases lay between the germline ends. The CDR3 is 16 amino acids. The CDR3 DNA follows: TGTGCCAGCAGCCCCTTAGCGGACAGCTTCACAGATACGCAGTATTTT. Amino acids: CASSPLADSFTDTQYF.

J is TRBJ1-1 and V is TRBV7-2; D not resolved. V lost 6 bases and J 0 bases, leaving 8 bases between the germline ends. Germline assignment: CDR1 SGHTA and CDR2 FQGNSA. The CDR3 runs to 13 residues. The CDR3 spells CASRVTMNTEAFF. CDR3 sequence (DNA): TGTGCCAGCAGAGTTACAATGAACACTGAAGCTTTCTTT.

V is TRBV6-2 or TRBV6-3 and J is TRBJ1-5; 7 positions agree with TRBD1. The V gene's germline CDR1 is MNHEY and CDR2 SVGEGT. The CDR3 is made up of 14 amino acids. V lost 10 bases, J lost 2 bases, and 8 bases stayed unmatched. The CDR3 loop reads CATSRQGGNQPQHF. The CDR3 DNA follows: TGTGCCACCTCCCGGCAGGGGGGCAATCAGCCCCAGCATTTT.

This clonotype came up a few times. The chain uses TRBV29-1 and TRBJ1-5; the match to TRBD1 covers 7 bases. Germline V gives CDR1 SQVTM, CDR2 ANQGSEA. Trimming took 8 bases from V and 7 from J; bases not matched to a gene: 11. CDR3 size: 13 residues. CDR3 sequence reads: CSIRGGLGQPQHF. CDR3 bases: TGCAGCATCCGAGGGGGCCTAGGGCAGCCCCAGCATTTT.

This clonotype turned up a few times. The chain uses TRBV27 and TRBJ2-1; 12 bases line up with TRBD2. This CDR3 is built from 15 residues. The germline V gene has CDR1 MNHEY and CDR2 SMNVEV (reference sequence). Unmatched junction bases numbered 3, after V lost 3 bases and J lost 6 bases. CDR3: CASSFLLAGGNEQFF. CDR3 nucleotide sequence: TGTGCCAGCAGTTTCTTACTAGCGGGAGGCAATGAGCAGTTCTTC.

This rearrangement joins TRBV7-9 to TRBJ2-1; 7 nucleotides line up with TRBD2. Germline values: CDR1 SEHNR, CDR2 FQNEAQ (reference sequence). This CDR3 has 16 amino acids. The V gene end was trimmed by 6 bases and the J gene end by 3 bases; junction bases not matched to a gene: 11. CDR3 in amino acids: CASRPSRLAVYNEQFF. The CDR3, as DNA: TGTGCCAGCAGACCCTCTAGGCTAGCGGTCTACAATGAGCAGTTCTTC.

A remark on this clonotype: A much larger clone lies a single base off, so this may be a read error. The chain recombines TRBV15 with TRBJ1-2; D remains unclear. Between the trimmed V and J ends, which lost 5 bases and 6 bases, there was a span of 13 bases. The V gene's germline CDR1 is LNHNV and CDR2 YYDKDF (reference sequence). The CDR3 contains 13 residues. In DNA, the CDR3 is TGTGCCACCAGCTCTCTCGAGGCCAATGGCTACACCTTC. It specifies CATSSLEANGYTF.

This clonotype has a count of ten or more. V is TRBV12-3 or TRBV12-4 and J is TRBJ2-1; no definite D call. Trimming left V 2 bases short and J 6 bases short, with 8 bases between. This CDR3 comprises 13 residues. The CDR3 bases are TGTGCCAGCAGTTTAAATCCGAGCAATGAGCAGTTCTTC. It encodes CASSLNPSNEQFF.

This clonotype has a handful of counts. This sequence joins TRBV29-1 and TRBJ2-5, with D possibly TRBD1 on 5 matching bases. The CDR3 sequence is 14 residues long. V dropped 4 bases and J dropped 1 base, with 13 bases sitting between them. Germline CDR1 reads SQVTM; CDR2 reads ANQGSEA. The DNA of the CDR3 is TGCAGCGTTGTGGCGGACACCTTCCAAGAGACCCAGTACTTC. Translating it yields CSVVADTFQETQYF. Full variable domain (outside the CDR3, taken from reference TRBV29-1 and TRBJ2-5): SAVISQKPSRDICQRGTSLTIQCQVDSQVTMMFWYRQQPGQSLTLIATANQGSEATYESGFVIDKFPISRPNLTFSTLTVSNMSPEDSSIYLCSVVADTFQETQYFGPGTRLLVL.

The V and J genes are TRBV6-5 and TRBJ2-7, with 9 positions matching TRBD1. V lost 6 bases and J lost 5; bases outside the gene matches: 5. CDR3 size: 13 residues. Germline loops: CDR1 MNHEY, CDR2 SVGAGI. The chain's CDR3 is CASRRDRAHEQYF. In DNA form, the CDR3 reads TGTGCCAGCAGAAGGGACAGGGCCCACGAGCAGTACTTC.

There are a few counts of this clonotype. This sequence joins TRBV4-2 and TRBJ2-7; D unresolved. The CDR3 loop spans 16 amino acids. From germline, CDR1 is LGHNA and CDR2 YNFKEQ. V was clipped by 0 bases and J by 3 bases, with 15 bases between them. CDR3 sequence (DNA): TGTGCCAGCAGCCAAGAATTCGGGTACGGCTACTACGAGCAGTACTTC. Protein sequence: CASSQEFGYGYYEQYF.

This clonotype has a handful of counts. The J gene is TRBJ1-4, the V gene TRBV10-3; weak D call: TRBD1 (5 bases). V was clipped by 2 bases and J by 0 bases, with 7 bases between them. Germline V lookup: CDR1 ENHRY, CDR2 SYGVKD. The CDR3 has 15 residues. DNA of the CDR3: TGTGCCATCAGTGAGGTGGGGGCAACTAATGAAAAACTGTTTTTT. Protein: CAISEVGATNEKLFF.

The CDR3 is CASSMGRGNQPQHF. The CDR3 nucleotides read TGTGCCAGCAGTATGGGACGGGGCAATCAGCCCCAGCATTTT. This chain links TRBV6-5 with TRBJ1-5, with a tentative D call TRBD1 (5 bases). Germline-derived CDR1 and CDR2 are MNHEY and SVGAGI. The CDR3 has 14 residues. Trimming left V 5 bases short and J 2 bases short, with 10 bases between.

This clonotype was seen ten or more times. The chain carries TRBV28 and TRBJ2-7; D may be TRBD2 (5 bases). Germline CDR1 is MDHEN and CDR2 is SYDVKM. The CDR3 runs 13 residues. V was pared by 11 bases and J by 2 bases, with 16 bases between. The CDR3 DNA follows: TGTGCCGGAGGAAAGGACGGACCCTACGAGCAGTACTTC. This translates into CAGGKDGPYEQYF. Filled out from reference TRBV28 and TRBJ2-7, the complete variable domain reads DVKVTQSSRYLVKRTGEKVFLECVQDMDHENMFWYRQDPGLGLRLIYFSYDVKMKEKGDIPEGYSVSREKKERFSLILESASTNQTSMYLCAGGKDGPYEQYFGPGTRLTVT.

This clonotype was found a few times. The chain links TRBV18 to TRBJ2-3; D gene ambiguous. There are 15 residues in the CDR3. Per the germline V gene, CDR1 is KGHSH and CDR2 is LQKENI. Trimming removed 6 bases from V and 1 base from J, with 14 bases in between. In DNA, the CDR3 is TGTGCCAGCTCCTACGGCCGACGGGGCACAGATACGCAGTATTTT. Its translation is CASSYGRRGTDTQYF. Looking up the rest from reference TRBV18 and TRBJ2-3 gives the full variable domain: NAGVMQNPRHLVRRRGQEARLRCSPMKGHSHVYWYRQLPEEGLKFMVYLQKENIIDESGMPKERFSAEFPKEGPSILRIQQVVRGDSAAYFCASSYGRRGTDTQYFGPGTRLTVL.

This clonotype was observed a few times. The V gene is TRBV11-1, the J gene TRBJ2-7; 9 bases line up with TRBD2. The CDR3 has 15 amino acids. Losses at the gene ends were 2 bases for V and 3 bases for J; bases not matched to a gene: 5. The germline gives CDR1 SGHAT, CDR2 FQDESV (reference sequence). The CDR3 protein is CASSLLSGRFYEQYF. The CDR3 nucleotides are TGTGCCAGCAGCTTACTAAGCGGGAGGTTCTACGAGCAGTACTTC. The whole variable domain, filled in from reference TRBV11-1 and TRBJ2-7, reads EAEVAQSPRYKITEKSQAVAFWCDPISGHATLYWYRQILGQGPELLVQFQDESVVDDSQLPKDRFSAERLKGVDSTLKIQPAELGDSAMYLCASSLLSGRFYEQYFGPGTRLTVT.

The table lists this clonotype with a few counts. V is TRBV2 and J is TRBJ2-7; TRBD1 matches 10 bases. The J segment lost 1 base and the V segment lost 5 bases, leaving 5 bases of the junction unmatched. The CDR3 totals 15 residues. Germline CDR1 reads SNHLY; CDR2 reads FYNNEI. The CDR3 DNA reads as TGTGCCAGCAGTCGTCCGGGACAGGGGTCCTACGAGCAGTACTTC. It translates to CASSRPGQGSYEQYF. Full variable domain (outside the CDR3, taken from reference TRBV2 and TRBJ2-7): EPEVTQTPSHQVTQMGQEVILRCVPISNHLYFYWYRQILGQKVEFLVSFYNNEISEKSEIFDDQFSVERPDGSNFTLKIRSTKLEDSAMYFCASSRPGQGSYEQYFGPGTRLTVT.